One sample yielded the 29 T cell receptor beta chains listed below, sequenced in a study of cytomegalovirus exposure and HLA in healthy donors. PCR was performed using 60 Vbeta and 13 Jbeta primers. Assay: immunoSEQ multiplex PCR; the TCRdb copy retains only in-frame clones and omits some. The sample includes around 180,000 clones, about 80% of them seen just once. The sample taken for sequencing was PBMCs. These receptors came from a man aged 25-45 years in good health and CMV-seropositive.

This chain joins TRBV4-2 and TRBJ2-5, with 7 bases aligning to TRBD1. Looked up from germline, CDR1 is LGHNA and CDR2 is YNFKEQ. V dropped 1 base and J dropped 11; count of bases not matched to a gene: 13. The CDR3 consists of 15 residues. The DNA for the CDR3 is TGTGCCAGCAGCCAAGGGTCAGGGGGTAGTAGAGAGCAGTACTTC. It codes for CASSQGSGGSREQYF.

The chain carries TRBV5-6 and TRBJ2-4; 13 bases align to TRBD2. The CDR3 is 19 residues long. Losses at the gene ends were 4 bases for V and 1 base for J; bases not matched to a gene: 11. The V gene's germline CDR1 is SGHDT and CDR2 YYEEEE. This CDR3 reads CASSHWTSGRAVAKNIQYF. CDR3 in DNA: TGTGCCAGCAGCCACTGGACTAGCGGGAGAGCGGTGGCCAAAAACATTCAGTACTTC.

The chain combines TRBV6-5 with TRBJ1-2; D ambiguous. The CDR3 runs 14 residues. V lost 1 base to trimming and J lost 4 bases, with 10 bases between them. Germline CDR1 reads MNHEY; CDR2 reads SVGAGI. The CDR3 spells CASSYFRSGYGYTF. The CDR3 DNA sequence: TGTGCCAGCAGTTACTTCAGGTCTGGCTATGGCTACACCTTC.

V is TRBV6-1 and J is TRBJ2-7; possible D gene TRBD1, 6 bases. The V and J ends lost 1 base and 5 bases respectively, with 15 bases between them. Germline V gives CDR1 MNHNS, CDR2 SASEGT. This CDR3 spans 15 amino acids. CDR3: CASSEGGSGVDEQYF. CDR3 in DNA: TGTGCCAGCAGTGAAGGAGGATCAGGGGTCGACGAGCAGTACTTC.

The rearrangement joins TRBV5-6 to TRBJ2-5, with 13 bases identical to TRBD2. In germline, CDR1 is SGHDT, CDR2 YYEEEE. Losses at the gene ends were 4 bases for V and 9 bases for J; bases not matched to a gene: 9. The CDR3 is 15 amino acids. The CDR3: CASSPMTSGRPPQYF. CDR3 DNA sequence: TGTGCCAGCAGCCCGATGACTAGCGGGAGGCCCCCCCAGTACTTC.

This sequence joins TRBV11-3 and TRBJ2-1; the match to TRBD2 covers 13 bases. The trim removed 5 bases at V and 15 bases at J, leaving 10 bases unmatched. The CDR3 runs to 14 residues. Germline V gives CDR1 SGHNT, CDR2 YENEEA. CDR3 coding DNA: TGTGCCAGCAGCCCAGGACTAGCGGGGGCCCCCGCGTTCTTC. This gives the protein CASSPGLAGAPAFF.

The V call is TRBV2, the J call TRBJ2-2, with D tentatively TRBD2 (6 bases). Germline CDR1 is SNHLY and CDR2 is FYNNEI. Trimming removed 8 bases at V and 7 bases at J, with 11 bases between. This CDR3 region has 12 residues. The CDR3 region has the DNA TGTGCCAGCTGCCCGGAGGGCGGGGAGCTGTTTTTT. Residues: CASCPEGGELFF.

The chain has TRBV10-3 and TRBJ2-3, with a possible D match to TRBD2 (6 bases). The CDR3 is made up of 15 amino acids. Germline V gives CDR1 ENHRY, CDR2 SYGVKD. The germline V and J ends were trimmed by 4 bases and 2 bases, with 13 bases remaining between them. The CDR3 DNA follows: TGTGCCATCAGTGTGGTGGGGGGTAACACAGATACGCAGTATTTT. This sequence encodes CAISVVGGNTDTQYF.

By sample share, this clone is medium-sized (0.01 to 0.1%). This chain links TRBV7-7 with TRBJ2-5; D is possibly TRBD2 (6 bases). Trimming cost V 3 bases and J 1 base, with 15 bases left between them. Per the germline V gene, CDR1 is SSHAT and CDR2 is FNYEAQ (reference sequence). This CDR3 has 16 residues. This chain's CDR3 is CASSLGTRRSQETQYF. DNA of the CDR3: TGTGCCAGCAGCTTGGGGACTCGCAGATCCCAAGAGACCCAGTACTTC.

This chain uses TRBV4-3 with TRBJ2-1; possibly TRBD2 for D (6 bases). Trimming removed 0 bases at V and 3 bases at J, with 15 bases between. Germline CDR1 and CDR2: LGHNA and YSLEER. This CDR3 comprises 17 residues. CDR3: CASSQDPPSESYNEQFF. As DNA, the CDR3 is TGCGCCAGCAGCCAAGATCCCCCTAGCGAGAGCTACAATGAGCAGTTCTTC.

The chain has TRBV2 and TRBJ2-1; the match to TRBD1 covers 8 bases. The germline V gene encodes CDR1 SNHLY and CDR2 FYNNEI. This CDR3 is 15 amino acids long. J gave up 1 base and V 6 bases, and 5 bases lay outside the gene matches. The CDR3 is CASSATGGSYNEQFF. The CDR3 DNA follows: TGTGCCAGCAGCGCTACAGGGGGGTCCTACAATGAGCAGTTCTTC. The entire variable domain, with the rest obtained from reference TRBV2 and TRBJ2-1, is as follows: EPEVTQTPSHQVTQMGQEVILRCVPISNHLYFYWYRQILGQKVEFLVSFYNNEISEKSEIFDDQFSVERPDGSNFTLKIRSTKLEDSAMYFCASSATGGSYNEQFFGPGTRLTVL.

The rearrangement joins TRBV7-9 to TRBJ2-3; D call uncertain. The germline CDR1 and CDR2 sequences are SEHNR and FQNEAQ (reference sequence). Trimming took 5 bases from V and 1 from J, leaving 13 bases between them. This CDR3 contains 15 residues. The CDR3 protein is CASSQSGPRTDTQYF. The DNA of the CDR3 is TGTGCCAGCAGCCAAAGTGGCCCACGCACAGATACGCAGTATTTT.

The chain is built from TRBV11-1 and TRBJ2-7; 7 bases map to TRBD1. Germline loops: CDR1 SGHAT, CDR2 FQDESV (reference sequence). With V trimmed by 2 bases and J by 3 bases, 4 bases remained unmatched. The CDR3 sequence is 14 residues long. CDR3 in amino acids: CASSLQDRDYEQYF. CDR3 DNA: TGTGCCAGCAGCTTACAAGACAGGGACTACGAGCAGTACTTC.

In regard to this clone: At one of its ends the junction is not consistent with the germline gene, which may arise from a read error. This chain uses TRBV7-9 with TRBJ2-3; tentatively, D is TRBD2 (7 bases). Germline CDR1 is SEHNR and CDR2 is FQNEAQ (reference sequence). The CDR3 is 15 residues long. CDR3 region: CSSSLGGGIVDTQYF. In DNA form, the CDR3 reads TGTTCCAGCAGCTTAGGGGGGGGGATAGTGGATACGCAGTATTTT.

This chain joins TRBV19 and TRBJ2-5, with D maybe TRBD1 (5 bases). Germline V lookup: CDR1 LNHDA, CDR2 SQIVND (reference sequence). This CDR3 region has 16 residues. V shed 5 bases and J shed 2 bases, with 18 bases lying between them. The chain's CDR3 is CASSQFGQGVQETQYF. The CDR3 DNA reads as TGTGCCAGTAGTCAATTCGGGCAGGGCGTTCAAGAGACCCAGTACTTC.

The chain recombines TRBV6-5 with TRBJ2-1, with D maybe TRBD2 (6 bases). This CDR3 has 16 residues. Trimming removed 3 bases from V and 4 bases from J, with 16 bases in between. Germline values: CDR1 MNHEY, CDR2 SVGAGI. This CDR3 is CASSYFSGGEYNEQFF. In DNA form, the CDR3 reads TGTGCCAGCAGTTATTTTAGCGGTGGGGAGTACAATGAGCAGTTCTTC.

This clone was detected only a few times. The chain joins TRBV19 to TRBJ1-1; 7 positions agree with TRBD1. Germline CDR1 LNHDA, CDR2 SQIVND (reference sequence). This CDR3 spans 15 amino acids. J gave up 4 bases and V 5 bases, and 10 bases lay outside the gene matches. CDR3 nucleotide sequence: TGTGCCAGTAGTGATGAGCAGACAGGGTCCACTGAAGCTTTCTTT. Its translation is CASSDEQTGSTEAFF.

The CDR3 coding sequence is TGTGCCAGCAGTTACTCGGAGGGTCCCTCCTACGAGCAGTACTTC. Residues: CASSYSEGPSYEQYF. This chain links TRBV6-6 with TRBJ2-7; D is possibly TRBD2 (6 bases). The CDR3 runs to 15 residues. From germline, CDR1 is MNHNY and CDR2 SVGAGI (reference sequence). V was pared by 0 bases and J by 0 bases, with 9 bases between.

CDR3 in DNA: TGTGCCAGCAGCTTAGTTACGGGAGGGCCGGATGAGCAGTTCTTC. It yields the protein CASSLVTGGPDEQFF. The chain joins TRBV11-1 to TRBJ2-1, with 8 bases that match TRBD2. Germline-derived CDR1 and CDR2 are SGHAT and FQDESV (reference sequence). With V trimmed by 1 base and J by 8 bases, 7 bases remained unmatched. The CDR3 consists of 15 residues.

In nucleotides, the CDR3 is TGTGCCAGCAGATCCGGGACAGGGTATTATAGCAATCAGCCCCAGCATTTT. Its protein is CASRSGTGYYSNQPQHF. The chain links TRBV28 to TRBJ1-5; TRBD1 agrees at 9 bases. This CDR3 is 17 amino acids long. The V and J ends lost 6 bases and 0 bases, in that order; junction bases with no gene match: 9. CDR1 and CDR2 (germline): MDHEN, SYDVKM. Combining the CDR3 with reference TRBV28 and TRBJ1-5 gives the whole variable domain DVKVTQSSRYLVKRTGEKVFLECVQDMDHENMFWYRQDPGLGLRLIYFSYDVKMKEKGDIPEGYSVSREKKERFSLILESASTNQTSMYLCASRSGTGYYSNQPQHFGDGTRLSIL.

The chain carries TRBV12-5 and TRBJ2-1; a possible D gene is TRBD2 (5 bases). Germline-derived CDR1 and CDR2 are LGHNT and FRNRAP. V lost 6 bases, J lost 7 bases, and 13 bases lay in between. This CDR3 spans 13 amino acids. CDR3: CASGPGMLNEQFF. CDR3 nucleotide sequence: TGTGCTAGTGGCCCCGGGATGTTAAATGAGCAGTTCTTC. The whole variable domain, filled in from reference TRBV12-5 and TRBJ2-1, reads DARVTQTPRHKVTEMGQEVTMRCQPILGHNTVFWYRQTMMQGLELLAYFRNRAPLDDSGMPKDRFSAEMPDATLATLKIQPSEPRDSAVYFCASGPGMLNEQFFGPGTRLTVL.

The chain uses TRBV5-4 and TRBJ2-7; TRBD2 agrees at 10 bases. CDR3 length: 17 amino acids. V shed 0 bases, J shed 3 bases, and the junction held 9 bases outside the gene matches. Germline CDR1 and CDR2: SGHNT and YYREEE (reference sequence). CDR3 coding DNA: TGTGCCAGCAGCTTGGGGCCGAGCGGGGGGGCCTTCTACGAGCAGTACTTC. Amino acid sequence: CASSLGPSGGAFYEQYF. Combining the CDR3 with reference TRBV5-4 and TRBJ2-7 gives the whole variable domain ETGVTQSPTHLIKTRGQQVTLRCSSQSGHNTVSWYQQALGQGPQFIFQYYREEENGRGNFPPRFSGLQFPNYSSELNVNALELDDSALYLCASSLGPSGGAFYEQYFGPGTRLTVT.

The gene calls are TRBV10-3 and TRBJ2-1; TRBD1 might be the D (5 bases). V gave up 0 bases and J gave up 5 bases, with 11 bases separating them. This CDR3 contains 15 residues. Germline assignment: CDR1 ENHRY and CDR2 SYGVKD. CDR3 amino acids: CAISESGPADNEQFF. CDR3 DNA sequence: TGTGCCATCAGTGAGTCGGGGCCCGCTGACAATGAGCAGTTCTTC.

J is TRBJ2-2 and V is TRBV19; D is possibly TRBD1 (6 bases). The V end lost 5 bases, the J end lost 6 bases, and 19 bases lay between the germline ends. The CDR3 has 16 residues. The V gene's germline CDR1 is LNHDA and CDR2 SQIVND (reference sequence). The CDR3 sequence: CASSARQVSTPGELFF. The CDR3 DNA follows: TGTGCCAGTAGTGCCCGACAGGTTTCAACACCCGGGGAGCTGTTTTTT. Full variable domain (remainder filled in from reference TRBV19 and TRBJ2-2): DGGITQSPKYLFRKEGQNVTLSCEQNLNHDAMYWYRQDPGQGLRLIYYSQIVNDFQKGDIAEGYSVSREKKESFPLTVTSAQKNPTAFYLCASSARQVSTPGELFFGEGSRLTVL.

On this clone: Other nucleotide sequences from this sample produce the same CDR3. The rearrangement uses TRBV5-1 and TRBJ1-1; 7 positions agree with TRBD1. Germline-derived CDR1 and CDR2 are SGHRS and YFSETQ. With V trimmed by 4 bases and J by 1 base, 7 bases remained unmatched. The CDR3 has 15 amino acids. This CDR3 reads CASSARQGTNTEAFF. In nucleotides, the CDR3 is TGCGCCAGCAGCGCAAGACAGGGTACGAACACTGAAGCTTTCTTT.

The chain employs TRBV7-9 and TRBJ2-1, with TRBD2 matching over 7 bases. Germline assignment: CDR1 SEHNR and CDR2 FQNEAQ (reference sequence). V was pared by 3 bases and J by 7 bases, with 15 bases of the junction left unmatched. The CDR3 totals 17 residues. In DNA, the CDR3 is TGTGCCAGCAGCTTCTGCTGGTCCCCGGGGAGGGTGAATGAGCAGTTCTTC. It encodes CASSFCWSPGRVNEQFF.

This clone was seen only a few times. The chain carries TRBV29-1 and TRBJ2-4, with TRBD1 as a possible D gene (5 bases). This CDR3 contains 15 residues. The germline V gene encodes CDR1 SQVTM and CDR2 ANQGSEA. Trimming left V 1 base short and J 1 base short, with 11 bases between. DNA for the CDR3: TGCAGCGTTGAAGGGGGCAACAGTGCCAAAAACATTCAGTACTTC. Residues: CSVEGGNSAKNIQYF.

Regarding this clone: One junction end does not reproduce the germline sequence, and a read error may be involved. This sequence joins TRBV7-9 and TRBJ2-2; weak D call: TRBD1 (6 bases). The CDR3 totals 17 residues. The germline CDR1 and CDR2 sequences are SEHNR and FQNEAQ (reference sequence). CDR3 coding DNA: TGTTCCAGCAGCCCGTCTAGGGGGAGTGGGAACACCGGGGAGCTGTTTTTT. Encoded protein: CSSSPSRGSGNTGELFF.

V usage is TRBV9 and J usage is TRBJ2-5, with 12 positions matching TRBD1. V was pared by 3 bases and J by 4 bases, with 10 bases of the junction left unmatched. The CDR3 is 17 amino acids. Germline lookup yields CDR1 SGDLS and CDR2 YYNGEE. The CDR3 is CASSASGTGGRGETQYF. CDR3 DNA: TGTGCCAGCAGCGCCTCCGGGACAGGGGGCAGGGGAGAGACCCAGTACTTC.